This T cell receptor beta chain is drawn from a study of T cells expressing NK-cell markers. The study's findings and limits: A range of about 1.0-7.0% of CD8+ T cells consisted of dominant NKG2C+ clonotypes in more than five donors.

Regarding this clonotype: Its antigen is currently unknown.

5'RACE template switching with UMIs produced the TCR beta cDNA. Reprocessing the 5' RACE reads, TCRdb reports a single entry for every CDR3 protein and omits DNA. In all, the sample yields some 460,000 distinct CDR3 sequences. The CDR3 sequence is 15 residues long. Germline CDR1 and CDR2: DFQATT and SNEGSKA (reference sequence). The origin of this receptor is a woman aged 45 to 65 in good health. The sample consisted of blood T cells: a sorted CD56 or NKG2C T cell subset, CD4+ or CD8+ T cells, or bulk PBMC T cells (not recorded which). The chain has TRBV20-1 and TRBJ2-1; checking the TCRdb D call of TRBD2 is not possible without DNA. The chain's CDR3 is CSAALAVLSDNEQFF.